Shown below are 7 T cell receptor beta chains from a single sample sequenced in a study of OX40 agonist ivuxolimab in advanced cancers. TCRdb's copy holds only in-frame clones and misses some; the assay was immunoSEQ multiplex PCR. The sample has 75,000 to 90,000 clones, roughly 80% seen once. The sample was CD4+ or CD8+ T cells sorted from blood, taken in a trial of the OX40 agonist ivuxolimab. The receptors were sampled from an adult with an advanced solid tumor such as melanoma, head and neck, liver or kidney cancer.

The CDR3 loop reads CASSIETEVSYNEQFF. In DNA form, the CDR3 reads TGTGCCAGTAGTATAGAAACAGAAGTCTCCTACAATGAGCAGTTCTTC. The chain has TRBV19 and TRBJ2-1; no reliable D call. The CDR3 covers 16 residues. CDR1 and CDR2 (germline): LNHDA, SQIVND (reference sequence). The germline V and J ends were trimmed by 0 bases and 0 bases, with 9 bases remaining between them. The full variable domain, in which reference TRBV19 and TRBJ2-1 provide the parts outside the CDR3, is DGGITQSPKYLFRKEGQNVTLSCEQNLNHDAMYWYRQDPGQGLRLIYYSQIVNDFQKGDIAEGYSVSREKKESFPLTVTSAQKNPTAFYLCASSIETEVSYNEQFFGPGTRLTVL.

The V gene is TRBV6-1, the J gene TRBJ2-2; D is ambiguous. V was cut by 2 bases and J by 5 bases, with 6 bases left in between. Germline V lookup: CDR1 MNHNS, CDR2 SASEGT. The CDR3 totals 13 residues. The CDR3 loop reads CASSEIWTGELFF. CDR3 DNA: TGTGCCAGCAGTGAAATTTGGACCGGGGAGCTGTTTTTT.

The chain is built from TRBV19 and TRBJ1-5; D gene unclear. The V end lost 6 bases, the J end lost 0 bases, and 18 bases lay between the germline ends. Germline CDR1 is LNHDA and CDR2 is SQIVND (reference sequence). This CDR3 contains 17 residues. This CDR3 is CASSLSGSSHSNQPQHF. The CDR3 DNA reads TGTGCCAGTAGCCTTAGTGGGAGTTCACATAGCAATCAGCCCCAGCATTTT. The complete variable domain, with remaining parts taken from reference TRBV19 and TRBJ1-5, reads DGGITQSPKYLFRKEGQNVTLSCEQNLNHDAMYWYRQDPGQGLRLIYYSQIVNDFQKGDIAEGYSVSREKKESFPLTVTSAQKNPTAFYLCASSLSGSSHSNQPQHFGDGTRLSIL.

This chain uses TRBV27 with TRBJ2-1, with D perhaps given as TRBD1 or TRBD2 (5 bases each). Trimming cost V 3 bases and J 9 bases, with 15 bases left between them. This CDR3 spans 14 amino acids. Per germline, CDR1 MNHEY and CDR2 SMNVEV (reference sequence). CDR3 DNA sequence: TGTGCCAGCAGTTTGATGGGACGAGTGAGTGAGCAGTTCTTC. Its translation: CASSLMGRVSEQFF.

This clone was recorded a few times. The J gene is TRBJ2-6, the V gene TRBV19; D perhaps matches TRBD2 (5 bases). V lost 5 bases, J lost 0 bases, and 14 bases lay in between. The germline V gene has CDR1 LNHDA and CDR2 SQIVND (reference sequence). CDR3 length: 17 amino acids. In DNA form, the CDR3 reads TGTGCCAGTAGTCCCGGTAGGGCGGGCTCTGGGGCCAACGTCCTGACTTTC. Residues: CASSPGRAGSGANVLTF.

The V and J genes are TRBV11-3 and TRBJ2-3, with 12 nucleotides matching TRBD2. The CDR3 covers 16 residues. J lost 3 bases, V lost 5 bases, and 6 bases had no gene match. Germline V gives CDR1 SGHNT, CDR2 YENEEA. As DNA, the CDR3 is TGTGCCAGCAGCCTTCAGACTAGCGGGGGAACAGATACGCAGTATTTT. Its translation is CASSLQTSGGTDTQYF.

CDR3 sequence (DNA): TGTGCCACCTCACCGGGACAGGTGGGTCAGCCCCAGCATTTT. The encoded protein is CATSPGQVGQPQHF. This chain links TRBV27 with TRBJ1-5, with TRBD1 identical over 8 bases. V was pared by 10 bases and J by 6 bases, with 11 bases of the junction left unmatched. Germline values: CDR1 MNHEY, CDR2 SMNVEV (reference sequence). This CDR3 region has 14 residues.